One and the same sample provided the 8 T cell receptor beta chains below, sequenced in a study of OX40 agonist ivuxolimab in advanced cancers. Generated by immunoSEQ multiplex PCR, the TCRdb table keeps only in-frame clones and is missing some. The repertoire includes tens of thousands of clones, 80% to 90% of them detected once, and over 8% sits in the top ten. Sample: CD4+ or CD8+ T cells sorted from blood, taken in a trial of the OX40 agonist ivuxolimab. Receptor source: an adult with an advanced solid tumor such as melanoma, head and neck, liver or kidney cancer.

The rearrangement joins TRBV5-5 to TRBJ1-2; TRBD1 matches at 7 bases. There are 17 residues in the CDR3. V dropped 2 bases and J dropped 1; count of bases not matched to a gene: 11. Germline V CDR1 and CDR2: SGHKS, YYEKEE (reference sequence). The CDR3 nucleotides read TGTGCCAGCAGCTTCCCCCGGGACAGCATATATAACTATGGCTACACCTTC. Translation gives CASSFPRDSIYNYGYTF.

This chain joins TRBV7-2 and TRBJ1-1; D is perhaps TRBD1 (5 bases). Germline CDR1 and CDR2: SGHTA and FQGNSA. The ends were cut back, 5 bases at V and 1 base at J, with 14 bases in the middle. The CDR3 loop spans 15 amino acids. The CDR3 here is CASSQVSGQNTEAFF. In nucleotides, the CDR3 is TGTGCCAGCAGCCAAGTAAGTGGACAGAACACTGAAGCTTTCTTT.

This clone was counted a single time. The chain combines TRBV29-1 with TRBJ2-2; unclear D gene. This CDR3 has 11 amino acids. The V gene lost 7 bases and the J gene lost 1 base, with 4 bases spanning the gap. Germline V gene sequence: CDR1 SQVTM, CDR2 ANQGSEA. This CDR3 is CSAKNTGELFF. The CDR3 DNA reads as TGCAGCGCTAAGAACACCGGGGAGCTGTTTTTT.

This clone showed up just once. The genes are TRBV6-1 and TRBJ1-6; D remains ambiguous. The CDR3 is made up of 16 amino acids. With 2 bases removed from V and 0 bases from J, the gap between germline ends came to 8 bases. CDR1 and CDR2 from the germline V gene are MNHNS and SASEGT. The DNA of the CDR3 is TGTGCCAGCAGTGAACGGTGGTACTCCTATAATTCACCCCTCCACTTT. It translates to CASSERWYSYNSPLHF.

The gene calls are TRBV18 and TRBJ2-3; 8 nucleotides agree with TRBD2. Germline CDR1 is KGHSH and CDR2 is LQKENI. V lost 2 bases and J lost 7; bases outside the gene matches: 5. This CDR3 has 14 residues. CDR3 region: CASSPISGANTQYF. The DNA for the CDR3 is TGTGCCAGCTCACCAATTAGCGGGGCCAATACGCAGTATTTT. The full variable domain, with the rest looked up from reference TRBV18 and TRBJ2-3, is NAGVMQNPRHLVRRRGQEARLRCSPMKGHSHVYWYRQLPEEGLKFMVYLQKENIIDESGMPKERFSAEFPKEGPSILRIQQVVRGDSAAYFCASSPISGANTQYFGPGTRLTVL.

DNA of the CDR3: TGTGCCAGCAGCTTGGATGCAGGGGATTTGCATTTT. This sequence encodes CASSLDAGDLHF. The V gene is TRBV5-4, the J gene TRBJ1-5, with a possible D match to TRBD1 (6 bases). This CDR3 spans 12 amino acids. The V gene lost 0 bases and the J gene lost 15 bases, with 13 bases spanning the gap. Germline V gene sequence: CDR1 SGHNT, CDR2 YYREEE (reference sequence).

The chain couples TRBV6-5 to TRBJ2-4; 7 nucleotides line up with TRBD1. The CDR3 has 15 amino acids. The germline CDR1 and CDR2 sequences are MNHEY and SVGAGI. V dropped 6 bases and J dropped 6; count of bases not matched to a gene: 11. DNA of the CDR3: TGTGCCAGCAGCCCCGACAGGGAAGGTAGAAACATTCAGTACTTC. This gives the protein CASSPDREGRNIQYF.

This chain links TRBV28 with TRBJ2-7; weak D call: TRBD2 (6 bases). Germline-derived CDR1 and CDR2 are MDHEN and SYDVKM. This CDR3 has 14 amino acids. V dropped 4 bases and J dropped 0 bases, with 10 bases sitting between them. The CDR3 here is CASSSGVLSYEQYF. CDR3 in DNA: TGTGCCAGCAGTTCGGGGGTACTCTCCTACGAGCAGTACTTC.